Detailed here is one TCR beta chain. This entry belongs to a study of shared clonotypes between healthy human individuals. Unmatched junction bases numbered 12, after V lost 3 bases and J lost 6 bases. CDR1 and CDR2 from the germline V gene are MDHEN and SYDVKM. CDR3 length: 18 amino acids. When replicate PCRs were run on sorted subsets, they used 200 to 250 ng DNA, some 29,000 T cell genomes. Some clones are missing from TCRdb's copy, which holds only in-frame ones; the method was immunoSEQ multiplex PCR. The sample has about 2.4 million clones; approximately 94% are singletons. The V and J genes are TRBV28 and TRBJ2-1; 12 bases are shared with TRBD2. Sequences were obtained from naive CD4+ T cells sorted from blood. Regarding subset: CD45RA+ positively selected. This sequence originates from a man aged 18 to 30 in good health. DNA of the CDR3: TGTGCCAGCAGTTTCGCCTCCCTAGCGGGGGGGGTTCGCAATGAGCAGTTCTTC. It encodes CASSFASLAGGVRNEQFF.